This T cell receptor (beta chain) was recorded in a study of T cell responses to AZD1222 COVID-19 vaccine. V gave up 5 bases and J gave up 1 base, with 14 bases separating them. Germline values: CDR1 LNHDA, CDR2 SQIVND (reference sequence). The CDR3 is 16 amino acids. The table came from immunoSEQ multiplex PCR; TCRdb's copy has only in-frame clones and leaves some out. The sample gives 65,000 to 100,000 clones, 80% to 95% of which show up once; 8% is in the top ten. The receptor comes from an adult who received the AZD1222 COVID-19 vaccine. The J gene is TRBJ2-2, the V gene TRBV19; possibly TRBD2 for D (6 bases). Here the sequenced sample was peripheral blood, taken 28 days after the second AZD1222 dose. CDR3 region: CASSRGAAMNTGELFF. The CDR3 DNA sequence: TGTGCCAGTAGTCGCGGGGCGGCTATGAACACCGGGGAGCTGTTTTTT.